The 3 T cell receptor beta chains reported below all come from one sample, sequenced in a study of cytomegalovirus exposure and HLA in healthy donors. Primers: 60 Vbeta forward and 13 Jbeta reverse. Sequenced by immunoSEQ multiplex PCR; TCRdb stores in-frame clones only, minus some. Of roughly 190,000 clones listed, approximately 80% were seen once; the top ten hold roughly 10%. The sequencing input was PBMCs. The receptors shown here come from a woman aged 45-65 years in good health and CMV-seropositive.

This clone was picked up a small number of times. CDR3 sequence (DNA): TGTGCCAGTAGCCGTCGACAGGGACTTGAAGCTTTCTTT. Amino acid sequence: CASSRRQGLEAFF. The rearrangement links TRBV19 to TRBJ1-1; 7 bases fit TRBD1. V was clipped by 6 bases and J by 7 bases; unmatched bases: 8. This CDR3 has 13 residues. Germline V gene data show CDR1 as LNHDA and CDR2 as SQIVND (reference sequence).

The gene calls are TRBV29-1 and TRBJ1-1; possible D gene TRBD1, 5 bases. Germline CDR1 is SQVTM and CDR2 is ANQGSEA. Trimming stripped 7 bases from V and 1 base from J, with 10 bases between. This CDR3 is built from 12 residues. The CDR3 DNA follows: TGCAGCGCCCGACAGCAGAACACTGAAGCTTTCTTT. Its protein is CSARQQNTEAFF. The full variable domain, its missing parts supplied by reference TRBV29-1 and TRBJ1-1, is SAVISQKPSRDICQRGTSLTIQCQVDSQVTMMFWYRQQPGQSLTLIATANQGSEATYESGFVIDKFPISRPNLTFSTLTVSNMSPEDSSIYLCSARQQNTEAFFGQGTRLTVV.

The chain combines TRBV10-3 with TRBJ2-2; 9 bases are shared with TRBD1. The CDR3 runs to 15 residues. With V trimmed by 5 bases and J by 6 bases, 7 bases remained unmatched. Looked up from germline, CDR1 is ENHRY and CDR2 is SYGVKD. CDR3 amino acids: CAISKGTGISGELFF. DNA of the CDR3: TGTGCCATCAGTAAAGGGACAGGGATTTCCGGGGAGCTGTTTTTT.